These T cell receptor beta chains were read from a single sample in a study of regulatory and conventional T cells in RAG deficiency. Sequencing used immunoSEQ multiplex PCR; TCRdb keeps in-frame clones, though not all of them. Altogether about 46,000 clones are present, about 87% being singletons, with the ten largest covering about 0.5%. These data were also reused for a study on regulatory T cells.

Material: CD4+ effector T cells sorted from blood. The receptors stem from a human donor in good health. CDR3s include the opening cysteine and the closing phenylalanine or tryptophan. Fields, in order: V gene, D gene, clone size, J gene, CDR3 protein, CDR3 DNA. A D gene is named only where the DNA matches it firmly. Clone size, where shown, is once, few, many, or a class for clones that have expanded.

>TRBV9|NA|NA|TRBJ1-6
CASSPLNSPLHF
TGTGCCAGCAGCCCTCTTAATTCACCCCTCCACTTT
>TRBV29-1|TRBD1|NA|TRBJ1-1
CSVKTGSNTEAFF
TGCAGCGTTAAGACAGGGTCGAACACTGAAGCTTTCTTT
>TRBV18|NA|NA|TRBJ1-4
CASSPDTATNEKLFF
TGTGCCAGCTCACCAGATACGGCAACTAATGAAAAACTGTTTTTT
>TRBV6-5|NA|once|TRBJ1-5
CASSGNSNQPQHF
TGTGCCAGCAGCGGAAACAGCAATCAGCCCCAGCATTTT
>TRBV6-5|NA|NA|TRBJ2-7
CASRPDWGAYEQYF
TGTGCCAGCAGACCCGACTGGGGGGCCTACGAGCAGTACTTC
>TRBV28|NA|NA|TRBJ2-4
CASSQGGSLAKNIQYF
TGTGCCAGCAGTCAGGGGGGGTCACTAGCCAAAAACATTCAGTACTTC
>TRBV9|NA|NA|TRBJ2-1
CASRAGQGGTNEQFF
TGTGCCTCTAGGGCCGGGCAGGGAGGTACCAATGAGCAGTTCTTC
>TRBV5-1|NA|NA|TRBJ2-2
CASTRAGSSGELFF
TGCGCCAGCACTAGGGCAGGGAGCTCCGGGGAGCTGTTTTTT
>TRBV6-6|NA|NA|TRBJ1-2
CASNRAGESYGYTF
TGTGCCAGCAATCGAGCAGGCGAATCGTATGGCTACACCTTC
>TRBV10-3|TRBD2|NA|TRBJ2-1
CAISDERGARGGGINEQFF
TGTGCCATCAGTGATGAGCGGGGGGCCCGGGGCGGAGGTATAAATGAGCAGTTCTTC
>TRBV7-8|NA|NA|TRBJ2-4
CASSFQPEDIQYF
TGTGCCAGCAGCTTTCAGCCCGAGGACATTCAGTACTTC
>TRBV7-2|NA|NA|TRBJ1-1
CASSRDSRSTEAFF
TGTGCCAGCAGTCGGGACTCAAGATCAACTGAAGCTTTCTTT
>TRBV19|NA|NA|TRBJ1-2
CASSIDRREGSGYTF
TGTGCCAGTAGTATAGATCGCCGAGAAGGGAGTGGCTACACCTTC
>TRBV11-3|NA|few|TRBJ1-1
CASSLVRGSTEAFF
TGTGCCAGCAGCTTAGTCAGAGGATCCACTGAAGCTTTCTTT
>TRBV27|NA|NA|TRBJ1-2
CASSRQYSRISYGYTF
TGTGCCAGCAGCCGACAGTATTCGAGGATTAGCTATGGCTACACCTTC
>TRBV10-3|TRBD2|few|TRBJ2-7
CAISDSKGLVSSYEQYF
TGTGCCATCAGTGACTCAAAAGGACTAGTCTCCTCCTACGAGCAGTACTTC
>TRBV30|NA|NA|TRBJ2-7
CAWSVSQLYEQYF
TGTGCCTGGAGTGTAAGTCAGTTATACGAGCAGTACTTC
>TRBV11-1|TRBD1|NA|TRBJ1-1
CASSRQGAWTEAFF
TGTGCCAGCAGCCGGCAGGGGGCTTGGACTGAAGCTTTCTTT
>TRBV9|TRBD2|NA|TRBJ2-5
CASSGGLAEETQYF
TGTGCCAGCAGCGGGGGACTAGCGGAAGAGACCCAGTACTTC
>TRBV6-1|NA|NA|TRBJ2-7
CASSLHRDYEQYF
TGTGCCAGCAGTCTTCACAGGGACTACGAGCAGTACTTC
>TRBV14|TRBD1|NA|TRBJ1-1
CASSRGTGGNTEAFF
TGTGCCAGCAGCCGAGGGACAGGCGGGAACACTGAAGCTTTCTTT
>TRBV18|TRBD2|NA|TRBJ2-7
CASSPGLAGEGEQYF
TGTGCCAGCTCACCAGGACTAGCGGGAGAAGGGGAGCAGTACTTC
>TRBV5-1|NA|NA|TRBJ1-2
CASHQGNNYGYTF
TGCGCCAGTCACCAAGGAAACAACTATGGCTACACCTTC
>TRBV29-1|TRBD1|NA|TRBJ2-1
CSVEDRGHNNEQFF
TGCAGCGTTGAGGACAGGGGGCACAACAATGAGCAGTTCTTC
>TRBV19|TRBD1|NA|TRBJ1-2
CASQGQAHGYTF
TGTGCCAGCCAGGGACAGGCCCATGGCTACACCTTC
>TRBV30|NA|NA|TRBJ2-2
CAWTGTVWTGELFF
TGTGCCTGGACAGGGACTGTGTGGACCGGGGAGCTGTTTTTT
>TRBV27|NA|NA|TRBJ2-1
CASSPSWAANEQFF
TGTGCCAGCAGCCCGAGTTGGGCCGCGAATGAGCAGTTCTTC
>TRBV28|NA|once|TRBJ2-5
CASSPISGQETQYF
TGTGCCAGCAGTCCCATCTCCGGGCAAGAGACCCAGTACTTC
>TRBV30|NA|NA|TRBJ1-5
CAWSGGRVSNQPQHF
TGTGCCTGGAGTGGGGGACGAGTTAGCAATCAGCCCCAGCATTTT
>TRBV27|NA|once|TRBJ2-7
CASSSGQYLGEQYF
TGTGCCAGCAGTTCGGGACAATACTTGGGCGAGCAGTACTTC
>TRBV6-4|NA|NA|TRBJ2-2
CASSTDGNTGELFF
TGTGCCAGCAGCACAGACGGGAACACCGGGGAGCTGTTTTTT
>TRBV7-2|NA|NA|TRBJ1-2
CASRGVYGYTF
TGTGCCAGCAGGGGAGTCTATGGCTACACCTTC
>TRBV19|TRBD2|once|TRBJ2-7
CASSMRTSGSYEQYF
TGTGCCAGTAGTATGCGGACTAGCGGGTCCTACGAGCAGTACTTC
>TRBV30|NA|NA|TRBJ2-7
CAWSVMGGQSYEQYF
TGTGCCTGGAGTGTAATGGGGGGCCAGTCCTACGAGCAGTACTTC
>TRBV6-5|TRBD1|NA|TRBJ2-7
CASSWDRASYEQYF
TGTGCCAGCAGTTGGGACAGGGCCTCCTACGAGCAGTACTTC
>TRBV5-1|TRBD1|NA|TRBJ1-2
CASSVDRVHGYTF
TGCGCCAGCAGCGTCGACAGGGTTCATGGCTACACCTTC
>TRBV7-3|TRBD2|once|TRBJ2-1
CASSVPGLAGGGEQFF
TGTGCCAGCAGCGTCCCGGGACTAGCGGGAGGGGGCGAGCAGTTCTTC
>TRBV7-9|NA|NA|TRBJ1-2
CASSLVTGVQYGYTF
TGTGCCAGCAGCTTAGTTACGGGGGTGCAATACGGCTACACCTTC
>TRBV6-6|TRBD2|NA|TRBJ2-7
CATCSPGGSTYEQYF
TGTGCCACCTGCTCCCCCGGGGGGTCTACCTACGAGCAGTACTTC
>TRBV30|NA|NA|TRBJ1-1
CAWRDLTEKNTEAFF
TGTGCCTGGAGAGACCTGACAGAGAAGAACACTGAAGCTTTCTTT
>TRBV6-1|NA|NA|TRBJ2-7
CASSQGDSYEQYF
TGTGCCAGCAGTCAGGGTGACAGCTACGAGCAGTACTTC
>TRBV6-6|TRBD1|NA|TRBJ1-2
CASSYFRGAYGYTF
TGTGCCAGCAGTTACTTCAGGGGGGCCTATGGCTACACCTTC
>TRBV5-1|TRBD2|NA|TRBJ2-5
CASSQTSGIEETQYF
TGCGCCAGCAGCCAGACTAGCGGGATAGAAGAGACCCAGTACTTC
>TRBV6-5|NA|NA|TRBJ2-5
CASSYPGQPRAQYF
TGTGCCAGCAGTTACCCGGGCCAACCGAGGGCCCAGTACTTC
>TRBV6-1|NA|NA|TRBJ1-4
CASSEARATNEKLFF
TGTGCCAGCAGTGAAGCTAGGGCAACTAATGAAAAACTGTTTTTT